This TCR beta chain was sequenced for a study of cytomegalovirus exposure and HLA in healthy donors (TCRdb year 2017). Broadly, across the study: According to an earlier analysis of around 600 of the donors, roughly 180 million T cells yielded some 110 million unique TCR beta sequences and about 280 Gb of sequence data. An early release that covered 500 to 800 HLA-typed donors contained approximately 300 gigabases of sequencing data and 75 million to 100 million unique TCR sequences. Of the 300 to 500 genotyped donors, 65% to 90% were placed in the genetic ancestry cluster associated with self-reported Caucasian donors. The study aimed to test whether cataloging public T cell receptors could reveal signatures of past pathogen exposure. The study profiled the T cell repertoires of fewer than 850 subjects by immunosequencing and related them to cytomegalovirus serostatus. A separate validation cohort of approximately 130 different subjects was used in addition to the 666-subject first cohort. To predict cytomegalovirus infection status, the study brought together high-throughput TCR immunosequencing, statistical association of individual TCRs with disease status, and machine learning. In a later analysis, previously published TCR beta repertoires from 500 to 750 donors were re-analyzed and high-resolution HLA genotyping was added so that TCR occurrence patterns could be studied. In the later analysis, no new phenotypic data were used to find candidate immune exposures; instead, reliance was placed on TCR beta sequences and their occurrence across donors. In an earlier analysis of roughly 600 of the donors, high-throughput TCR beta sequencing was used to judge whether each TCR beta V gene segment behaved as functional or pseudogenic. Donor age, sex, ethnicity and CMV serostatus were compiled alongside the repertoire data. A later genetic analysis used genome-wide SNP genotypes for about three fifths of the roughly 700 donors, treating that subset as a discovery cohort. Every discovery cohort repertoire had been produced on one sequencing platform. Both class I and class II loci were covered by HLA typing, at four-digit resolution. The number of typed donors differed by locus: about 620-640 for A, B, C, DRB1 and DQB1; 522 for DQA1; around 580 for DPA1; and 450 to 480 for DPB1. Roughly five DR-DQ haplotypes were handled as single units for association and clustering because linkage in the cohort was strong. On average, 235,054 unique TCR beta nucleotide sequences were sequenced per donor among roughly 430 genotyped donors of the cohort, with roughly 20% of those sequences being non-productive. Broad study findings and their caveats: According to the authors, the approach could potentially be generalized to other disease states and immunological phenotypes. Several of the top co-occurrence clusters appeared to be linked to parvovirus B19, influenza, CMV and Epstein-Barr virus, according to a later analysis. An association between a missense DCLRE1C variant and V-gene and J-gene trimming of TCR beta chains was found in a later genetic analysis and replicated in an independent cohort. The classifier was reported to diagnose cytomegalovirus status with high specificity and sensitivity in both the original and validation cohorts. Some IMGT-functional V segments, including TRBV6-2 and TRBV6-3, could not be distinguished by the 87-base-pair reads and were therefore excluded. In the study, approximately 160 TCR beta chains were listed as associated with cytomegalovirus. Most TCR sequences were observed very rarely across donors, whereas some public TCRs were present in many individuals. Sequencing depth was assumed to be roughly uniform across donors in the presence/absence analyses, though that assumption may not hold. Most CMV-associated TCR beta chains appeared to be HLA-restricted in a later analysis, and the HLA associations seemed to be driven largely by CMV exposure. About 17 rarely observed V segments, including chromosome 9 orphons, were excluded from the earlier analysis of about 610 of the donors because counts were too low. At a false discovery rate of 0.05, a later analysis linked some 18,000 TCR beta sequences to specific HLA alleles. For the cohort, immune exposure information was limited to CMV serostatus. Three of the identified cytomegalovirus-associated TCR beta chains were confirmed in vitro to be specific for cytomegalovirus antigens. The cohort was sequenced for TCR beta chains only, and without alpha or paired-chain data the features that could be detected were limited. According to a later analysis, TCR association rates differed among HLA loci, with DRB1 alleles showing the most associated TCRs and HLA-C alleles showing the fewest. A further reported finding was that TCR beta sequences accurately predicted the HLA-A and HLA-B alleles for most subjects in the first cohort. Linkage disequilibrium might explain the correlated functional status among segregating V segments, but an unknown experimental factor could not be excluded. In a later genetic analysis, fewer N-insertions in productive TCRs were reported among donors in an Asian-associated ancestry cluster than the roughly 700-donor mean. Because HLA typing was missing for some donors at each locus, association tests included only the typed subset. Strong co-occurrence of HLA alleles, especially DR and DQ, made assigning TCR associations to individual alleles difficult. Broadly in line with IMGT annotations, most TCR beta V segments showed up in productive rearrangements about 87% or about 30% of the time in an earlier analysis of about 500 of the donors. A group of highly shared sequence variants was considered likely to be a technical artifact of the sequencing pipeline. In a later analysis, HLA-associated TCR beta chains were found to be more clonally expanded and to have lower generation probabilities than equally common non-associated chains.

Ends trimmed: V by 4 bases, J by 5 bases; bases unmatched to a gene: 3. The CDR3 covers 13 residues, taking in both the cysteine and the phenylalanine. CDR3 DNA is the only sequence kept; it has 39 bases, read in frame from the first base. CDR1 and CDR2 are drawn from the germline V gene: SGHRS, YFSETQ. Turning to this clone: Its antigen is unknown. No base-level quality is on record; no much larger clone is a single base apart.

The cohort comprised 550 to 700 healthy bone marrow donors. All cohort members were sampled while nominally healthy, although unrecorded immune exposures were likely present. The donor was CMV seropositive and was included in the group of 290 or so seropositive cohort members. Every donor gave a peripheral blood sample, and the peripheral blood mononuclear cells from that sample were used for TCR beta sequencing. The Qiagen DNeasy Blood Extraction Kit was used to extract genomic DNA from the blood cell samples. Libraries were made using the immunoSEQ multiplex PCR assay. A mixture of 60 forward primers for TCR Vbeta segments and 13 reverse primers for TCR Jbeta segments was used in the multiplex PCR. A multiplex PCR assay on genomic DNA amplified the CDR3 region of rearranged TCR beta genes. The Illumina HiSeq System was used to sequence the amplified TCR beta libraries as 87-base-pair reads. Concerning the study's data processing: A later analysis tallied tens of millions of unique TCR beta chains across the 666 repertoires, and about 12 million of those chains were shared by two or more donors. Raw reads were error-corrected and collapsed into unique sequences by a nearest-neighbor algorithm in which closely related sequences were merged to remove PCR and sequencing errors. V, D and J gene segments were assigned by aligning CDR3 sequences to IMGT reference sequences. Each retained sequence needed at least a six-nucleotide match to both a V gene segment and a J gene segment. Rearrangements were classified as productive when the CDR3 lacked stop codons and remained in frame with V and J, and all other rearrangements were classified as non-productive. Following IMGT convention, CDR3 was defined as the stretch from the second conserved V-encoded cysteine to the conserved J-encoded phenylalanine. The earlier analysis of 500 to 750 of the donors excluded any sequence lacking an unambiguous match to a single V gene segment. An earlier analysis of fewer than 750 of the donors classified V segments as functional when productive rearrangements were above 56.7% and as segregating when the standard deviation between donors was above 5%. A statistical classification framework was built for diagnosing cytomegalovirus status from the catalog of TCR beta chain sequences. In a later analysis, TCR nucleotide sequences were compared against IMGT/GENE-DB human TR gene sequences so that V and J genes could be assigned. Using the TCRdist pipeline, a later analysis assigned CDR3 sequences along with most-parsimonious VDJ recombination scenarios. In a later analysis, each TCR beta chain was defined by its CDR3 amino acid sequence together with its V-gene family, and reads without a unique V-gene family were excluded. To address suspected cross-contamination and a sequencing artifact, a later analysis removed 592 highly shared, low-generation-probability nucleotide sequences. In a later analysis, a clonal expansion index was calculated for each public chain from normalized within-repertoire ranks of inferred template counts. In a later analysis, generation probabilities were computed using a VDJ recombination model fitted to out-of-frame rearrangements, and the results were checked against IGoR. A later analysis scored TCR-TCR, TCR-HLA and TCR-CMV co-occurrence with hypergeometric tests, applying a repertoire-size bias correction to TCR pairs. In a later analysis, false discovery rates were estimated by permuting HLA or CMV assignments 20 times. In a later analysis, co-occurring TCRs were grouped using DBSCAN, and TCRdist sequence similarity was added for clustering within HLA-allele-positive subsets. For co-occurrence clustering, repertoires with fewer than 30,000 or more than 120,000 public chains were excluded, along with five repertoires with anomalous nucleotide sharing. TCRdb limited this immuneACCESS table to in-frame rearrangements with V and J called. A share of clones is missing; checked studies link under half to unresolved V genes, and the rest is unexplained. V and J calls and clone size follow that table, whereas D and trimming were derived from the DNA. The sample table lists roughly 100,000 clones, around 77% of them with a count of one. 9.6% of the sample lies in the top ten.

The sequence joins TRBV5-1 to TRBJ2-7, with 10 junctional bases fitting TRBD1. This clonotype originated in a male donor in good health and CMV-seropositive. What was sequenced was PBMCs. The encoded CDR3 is CASSRQGADEQYF. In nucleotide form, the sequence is TGCGCCAGCAGCCGACAGGGGGCGGACGAGCAGTACTTC. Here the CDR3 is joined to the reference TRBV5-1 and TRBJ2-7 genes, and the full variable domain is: KAGVTQTPRYLIKTRGQQVTLSCSPISGHRSVSWYQQTPGQGLQFLFEYFSETQRNKGNFPGRFSGRQFSNSRSEMNVSTLELGDSALYLCASSRQGADEQYFGPGTRLTVT.